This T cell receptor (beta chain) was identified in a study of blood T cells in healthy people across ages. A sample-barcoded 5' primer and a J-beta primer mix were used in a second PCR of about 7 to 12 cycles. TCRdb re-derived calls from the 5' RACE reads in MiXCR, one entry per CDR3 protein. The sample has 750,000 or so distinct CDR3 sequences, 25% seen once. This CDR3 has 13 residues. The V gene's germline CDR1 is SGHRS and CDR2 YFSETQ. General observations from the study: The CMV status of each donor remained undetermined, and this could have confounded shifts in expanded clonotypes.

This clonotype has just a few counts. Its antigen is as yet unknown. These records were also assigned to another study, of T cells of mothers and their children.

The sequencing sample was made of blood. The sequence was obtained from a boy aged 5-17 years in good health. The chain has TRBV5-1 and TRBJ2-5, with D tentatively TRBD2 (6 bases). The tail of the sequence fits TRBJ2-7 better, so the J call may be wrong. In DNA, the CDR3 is TGCGCCAGCAGCTTGACTAGCAGATACGAGCAGTACTTC. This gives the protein CASSLTSRYEQYF.